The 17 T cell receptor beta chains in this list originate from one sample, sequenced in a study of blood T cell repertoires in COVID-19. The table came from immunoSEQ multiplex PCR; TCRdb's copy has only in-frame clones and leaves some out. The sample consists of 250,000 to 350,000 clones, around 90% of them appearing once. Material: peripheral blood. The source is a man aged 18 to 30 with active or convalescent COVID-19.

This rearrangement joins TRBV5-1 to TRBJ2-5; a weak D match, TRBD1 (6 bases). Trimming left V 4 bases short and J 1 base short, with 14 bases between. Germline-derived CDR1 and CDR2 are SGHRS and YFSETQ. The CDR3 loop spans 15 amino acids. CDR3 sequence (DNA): TGCGCCAGCAGCCTCCTCGGGACAAGCCAAGAGACCCAGTACTTC. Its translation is CASSLLGTSQETQYF.

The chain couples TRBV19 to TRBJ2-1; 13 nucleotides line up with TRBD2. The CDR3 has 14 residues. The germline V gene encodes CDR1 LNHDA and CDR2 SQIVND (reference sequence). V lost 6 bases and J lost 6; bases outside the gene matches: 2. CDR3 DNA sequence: TGTGCCAGTAGACGGACTAGCGGGAGCAATGAGCAGTTCTTC. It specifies CASRRTSGSNEQFF.

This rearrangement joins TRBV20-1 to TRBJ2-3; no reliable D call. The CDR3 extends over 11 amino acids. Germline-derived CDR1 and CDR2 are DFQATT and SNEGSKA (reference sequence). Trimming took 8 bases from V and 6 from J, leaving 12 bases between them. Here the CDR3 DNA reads TGCAGTCCGGAGTGGGTGGATACGCAGTATTTT. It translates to CSPEWVDTQYF.

CDR3: CASSPEFSGGAYNEQFF. The DNA of the CDR3 is TGCGCCAGCAGCCCGGAGTTTTCGGGAGGGGCCTACAATGAGCAGTTCTTC. The chain joins TRBV5-1 to TRBJ2-1, with 8 bases identical to TRBD2. Germline V gives CDR1 SGHRS, CDR2 YFSETQ. V shed 4 bases, J shed 2 bases, and the junction held 11 bases outside the gene matches. CDR3 length equals 17 residues.

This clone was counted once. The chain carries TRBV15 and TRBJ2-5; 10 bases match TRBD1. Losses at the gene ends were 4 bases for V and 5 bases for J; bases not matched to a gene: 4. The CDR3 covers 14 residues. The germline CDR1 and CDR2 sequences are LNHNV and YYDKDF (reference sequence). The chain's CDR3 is CATSKDRGHETQYF. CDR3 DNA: TGTGCCACCAGCAAAGACAGGGGGCATGAGACCCAGTACTTC.

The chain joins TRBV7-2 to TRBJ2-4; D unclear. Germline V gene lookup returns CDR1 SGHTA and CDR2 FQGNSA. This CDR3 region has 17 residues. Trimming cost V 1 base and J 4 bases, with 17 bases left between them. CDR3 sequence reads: CASSLVGTSDAKNIQYF. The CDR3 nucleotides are TGTGCCAGCAGCTTAGTGGGCACCAGTGATGCGAAAAACATTCAGTACTTC.

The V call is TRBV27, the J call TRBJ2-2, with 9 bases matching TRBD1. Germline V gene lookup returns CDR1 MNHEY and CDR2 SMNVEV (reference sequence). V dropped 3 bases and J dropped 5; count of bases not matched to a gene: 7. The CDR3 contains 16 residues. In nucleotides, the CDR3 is TGTGCCAGCAGTTTTGGGACAGGGATAATGACCGGGGAGCTGTTTTTT. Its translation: CASSFGTGIMTGELFF.

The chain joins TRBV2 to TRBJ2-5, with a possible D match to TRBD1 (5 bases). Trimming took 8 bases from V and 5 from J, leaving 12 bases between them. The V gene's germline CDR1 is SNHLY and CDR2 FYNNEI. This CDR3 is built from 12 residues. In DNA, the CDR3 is TGTGCCAGCGGTGGGGCTATTGAGACCCAGTACTTC. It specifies CASGGAIETQYF. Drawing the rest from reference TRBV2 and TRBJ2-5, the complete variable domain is EPEVTQTPSHQVTQMGQEVILRCVPISNHLYFYWYRQILGQKVEFLVSFYNNEISEKSEIFDDQFSVERPDGSNFTLKIRSTKLEDSAMYFCASGGAIETQYFGPGTRLLVL.

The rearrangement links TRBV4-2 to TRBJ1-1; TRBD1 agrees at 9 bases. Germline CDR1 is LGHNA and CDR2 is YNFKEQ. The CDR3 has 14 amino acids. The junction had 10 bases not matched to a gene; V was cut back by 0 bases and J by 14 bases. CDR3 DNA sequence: TGTGCCAGCAGCCAAGATCTCGGGACAGGGCAAATCTTCTTT. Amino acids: CASSQDLGTGQIFF.

The DNA of the CDR3 is TGTGCCACCGCGACGGGACTACAAGAGACCCAGTACTTC. Translating gives CATATGLQETQYF. The chain employs TRBV19 and TRBJ2-5, with 7 bases matching TRBD2. Losses at the gene ends were 10 bases for V and 2 bases for J; bases not matched to a gene: 7. Looked up from germline, CDR1 is LNHDA and CDR2 is SQIVND (reference sequence). The CDR3 consists of 13 residues. Full variable domain (remainder filled in from reference TRBV19 and TRBJ2-5): DGGITQSPKYLFRKEGQNVTLSCEQNLNHDAMYWYRQDPGQGLRLIYYSQIVNDFQKGDIAEGYSVSREKKESFPLTVTSAQKNPTAFYLCATATGLQETQYFGPGTRLLVL.

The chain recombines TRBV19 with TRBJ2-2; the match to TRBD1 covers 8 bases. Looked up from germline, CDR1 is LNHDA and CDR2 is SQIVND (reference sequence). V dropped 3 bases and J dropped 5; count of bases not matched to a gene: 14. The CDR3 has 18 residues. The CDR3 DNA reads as TGTGCCAGTAGTATCCAAGGACAGGGAAGAGTAGAGACCGGGGAGCTGTTTTTT. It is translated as CASSIQGQGRVETGELFF.

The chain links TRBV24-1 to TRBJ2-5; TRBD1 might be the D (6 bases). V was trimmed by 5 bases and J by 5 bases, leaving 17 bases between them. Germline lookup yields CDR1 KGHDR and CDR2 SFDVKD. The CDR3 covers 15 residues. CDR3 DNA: TGTGCCACCAGTGTTATACAGGGATGGAACGAGACCCAGTACTTC. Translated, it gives CATSVIQGWNETQYF.

Here the CDR3 reads CASSLYPGSMQPQHF. The CDR3, as DNA: TGCGCCAGCAGCTTGTATCCAGGGTCTATGCAGCCCCAGCATTTT. This chain uses TRBV5-1 with TRBJ1-5; possibly TRBD1 for D (5 bases). Trimming left V 1 base short and J 7 bases short, with 15 bases between. The germline V gene encodes CDR1 SGHRS and CDR2 YFSETQ. The CDR3 runs 15 residues.

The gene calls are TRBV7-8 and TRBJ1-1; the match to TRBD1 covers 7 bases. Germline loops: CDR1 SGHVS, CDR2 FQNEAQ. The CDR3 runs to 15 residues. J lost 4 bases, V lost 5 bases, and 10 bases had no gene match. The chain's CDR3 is CASSPRQGGGTEAFF. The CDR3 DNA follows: TGTGCCAGCAGCCCGAGACAGGGAGGCGGCACTGAAGCTTTCTTT.

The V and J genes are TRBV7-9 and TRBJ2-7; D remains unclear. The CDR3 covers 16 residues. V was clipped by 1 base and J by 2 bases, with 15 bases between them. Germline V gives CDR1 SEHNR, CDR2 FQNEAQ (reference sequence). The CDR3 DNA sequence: TGTGCCAGCAGCTTAGTCGACACCCGTGCGCCCTACGAGCAGTACTTC. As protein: CASSLVDTRAPYEQYF.

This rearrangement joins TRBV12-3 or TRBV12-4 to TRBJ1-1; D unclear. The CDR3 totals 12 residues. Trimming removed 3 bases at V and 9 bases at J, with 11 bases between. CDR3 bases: TGTGCCAGCAGTTTTATGCGGGTCCAAGCTTTCTTT. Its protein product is CASSFMRVQAFF.

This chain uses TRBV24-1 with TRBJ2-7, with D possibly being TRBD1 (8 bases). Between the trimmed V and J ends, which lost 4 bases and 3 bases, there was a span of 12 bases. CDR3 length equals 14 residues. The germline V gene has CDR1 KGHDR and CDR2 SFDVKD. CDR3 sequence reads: CATSERGTGYEQYF. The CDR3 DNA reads TGTGCCACCAGTGAGCGGGGGACAGGCTACGAGCAGTACTTC.